This T cell receptor (beta chain) was documented in a study of cytomegalovirus exposure and HLA in healthy donors. As for the study in general: Within an early data release were 80 million to 90 million unique TCRs drawn from HLA-typed donors.

General observations from the study: Relative to equally common others, HLA-associated TCR beta chains showed greater clonal expansion in a later analysis.

V gave up 4 bases and J gave up 9 bases, with 13 bases separating them. The CDR3 extends over 13 amino acids. Germline loops: CDR1 MRHNA, CDR2 SNTAGT. This clone has more than one count but fewer than ten. Its antigen is not known. The PCR was carried out with 60 Vbeta primers and 13 Jbeta primers. Libraries were prepared by immunoSEQ multiplex PCR; TCRdb keeps only in-frame clonotypes and omits some of them. The sample includes 120,000 or so clones, roughly two thirds of them seen just once. This sequence joins TRBV6-4 and TRBJ2-1, with D possibly being TRBD2 (6 bases). The sequenced sample consisted of PBMCs. The sequence was collected from a young man in good health and CMV-seropositive. CDR3 nucleotides: TGTGCCAGCAGTGGAGCCCCGGAGGGTGAGCAGTTCTTC. Translation: CASSGAPEGEQFF.